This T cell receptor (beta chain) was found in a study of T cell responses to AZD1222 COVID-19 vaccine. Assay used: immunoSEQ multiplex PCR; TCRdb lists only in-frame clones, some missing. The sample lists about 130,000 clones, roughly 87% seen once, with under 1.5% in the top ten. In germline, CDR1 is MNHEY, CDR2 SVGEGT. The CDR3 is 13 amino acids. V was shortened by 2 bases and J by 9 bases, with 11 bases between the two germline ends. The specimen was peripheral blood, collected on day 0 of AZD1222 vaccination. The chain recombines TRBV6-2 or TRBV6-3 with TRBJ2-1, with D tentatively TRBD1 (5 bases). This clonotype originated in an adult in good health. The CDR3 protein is CASSYVGQGEQFF. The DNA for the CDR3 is TGTGCCAGCAGTTACGTTGGACAAGGTGAGCAGTTCTTC.